A single sample gave rise to the 7 T cell receptor beta chains below, sequenced in a study of blood T cell repertoires in COVID-19. Measured with immunoSEQ multiplex PCR; TCRdb has only the in-frame clones, and not every one. The sample has 75,000 to 95,000 clones; around nine tenths are singletons. The source material was peripheral blood. The receptors derive from a man aged 45-65 years with active COVID-19.

The rearrangement uses TRBV7-2 and TRBJ1-2, with D unresolved. There are 14 residues in the CDR3. Trimming removed 3 bases at V and 4 bases at J, with 12 bases between. The germline CDR1 and CDR2 sequences are SGHTA and FQGNSA. The CDR3 is CASSFDSTGYGYTF. Here the CDR3 DNA reads TGTGCCAGCAGCTTTGACTCGACCGGCTATGGCTACACCTTC.

The chain has TRBV3-1 (or the pseudogene TRBV3-2) and TRBJ1-1, with D possibly matching TRBD1 (6 bases). The CDR3 runs 14 residues. The V end lost 3 bases, the J end lost 4 bases, and 12 bases lay between the germline ends. CDR1 is LGHDT and CDR2 is YNNKEL in the germline V gene (reference sequence). The CDR3 nucleotides are TGTGCCAGCAGCCATCCGACAGGCCCCACTGAAGCTTTCTTT. Translation gives CASSHPTGPTEAFF.

This sequence joins TRBV19 and TRBJ2-3; 11 nucleotides line up with TRBD1. V lost 7 bases to trimming and J lost 3 bases; unmatched junction nucleotides: 6. CDR1 is LNHDA and CDR2 is SQIVND in the germline V gene (reference sequence). This CDR3 contains 15 residues. CDR3 in DNA: TGTGCCAGTACCCGGGACAGGGGGTTTACAGATACGCAGTATTTT. This encodes CASTRDRGFTDTQYF.

The CDR3 protein is CASSVGQGASHEQYF. The DNA of the CDR3 is TGTGCCAGCAGCGTAGGTCAGGGGGCTAGTCACGAGCAGTACTTC. The chain joins TRBV9 to TRBJ2-7, with TRBD1 identical over 8 bases. V dropped 0 bases and J dropped 5; count of bases not matched to a gene: 7. There are 15 residues in the CDR3. CDR1 is SGDLS and CDR2 is YYNGEE in the germline V gene.

V and J are TRBV6-2 or TRBV6-3 and TRBJ2-5; 7 bases align to TRBD2. V lost 0 bases to trimming and J lost 5 bases; unmatched junction nucleotides: 12. Per germline, CDR1 MNHEY and CDR2 SVGEGT. The CDR3 has 17 amino acids. CDR3 nucleotide sequence: TGTGCCAGCAGTTACTCGAGTAGGCCGGGAGCGGGGGAGACCCAGTACTTC. Protein sequence: CASSYSSRPGAGETQYF.

Details on this clone: A junction boundary mismatches the germline segment, possibly from a read error. The gene calls are TRBV7-7 and TRBJ2-5; possibly TRBD2 for D (5 bases). Germline V gene sequence: CDR1 SSHAT, CDR2 FNYEAQ (reference sequence). The length of the CDR3 is 15 residues. The CDR3: CASSLALAGRQTQYF. CDR3 nucleotide sequence: TGTGCTAGCAGCTTAGCGTTGGCAGGCCGCCAGACCCAGTACTTC. Drawing the rest from reference TRBV7-7 and TRBJ2-5, the complete variable domain is GAGVSQSPRYKVTKRGQDVTLRCDPISSHATLYWYQQALGQGPEFLTYFNYEAQPDKSGLPSDRFSAERPEGSISTLTIQRTEQRDSAMYRCASSLALAGRQTQYFGPGTRLLVL.

The J gene is TRBJ1-1, the V gene TRBV6-6, with TRBD1 identical over 7 bases. This CDR3 comprises 13 residues. The V gene end was trimmed by 6 bases and the J gene end by 6 bases; junction bases not matched to a gene: 7. From germline, CDR1 is MNHNY and CDR2 SVGAGI (reference sequence). CDR3 sequence reads: CASSRDRVSEAFF. The DNA of the CDR3 is TGTGCCAGCAGCCGTGACAGGGTCTCTGAAGCTTTCTTT.